These 3 T cell receptor beta chains share one sample of origin, sequenced in a study of blood T cells in healthy people across ages. The use of a sample-barcoded 5' primer and a J-beta primer mix characterized a second PCR of roughly 7 to 12 cycles. TCRdb re-called the 5' RACE reads with MiXCR, one entry per CDR3 protein. The table records about 900,000 distinct CDR3 sequences, around 62% of them present only once. Sequenced material: blood. The source is a young man in good health.

V is TRBV28 and J is TRBJ2-2; a possible D gene is TRBD2 (7 bases). Germline V gene sequence: CDR1 MDHEN, CDR2 SYDVKM. V was trimmed by 3 bases and J by 6 bases, leaving 17 bases between them. This CDR3 region has 16 residues. Here the CDR3 reads CASSFGGALTPGELFF. For the CDR3, the DNA is TGTGCCAGCAGTTTTGGGGGGGCTCTTACACCCGGGGAGCTGTTTTTT.

This chain uses TRBV6-6 with TRBJ2-5; D is unclear. CDR1 and CDR2 (germline): MNHNY, SVGAGI (reference sequence). The CDR3 spans 17 residues. The V gene lost 0 bases and the J gene lost 1 base, with 15 bases spanning the gap. In DNA form, the CDR3 reads TGTGCCAGCAGTTACTCGAATTCGAGGTCCTTCCAAGAGACCCAGTACTTC. Its protein product is CASSYSNSRSFQETQYF.

The genes are TRBV5-1 and TRBJ2-2, with TRBD2 matching over 9 bases. The V segment lost 5 bases and the J segment 6 bases; nucleotides outside the gene matches: 8. Germline V CDR1 and CDR2: SGHRS, YFSETQ. The CDR3 totals 15 residues. In DNA form, the CDR3 reads TGCGCCAGCAGTCTAGCGGGAACCCCCCCCGGGGAGCTGTTTTTT. Translated, it gives CASSLAGTPPGELFF.